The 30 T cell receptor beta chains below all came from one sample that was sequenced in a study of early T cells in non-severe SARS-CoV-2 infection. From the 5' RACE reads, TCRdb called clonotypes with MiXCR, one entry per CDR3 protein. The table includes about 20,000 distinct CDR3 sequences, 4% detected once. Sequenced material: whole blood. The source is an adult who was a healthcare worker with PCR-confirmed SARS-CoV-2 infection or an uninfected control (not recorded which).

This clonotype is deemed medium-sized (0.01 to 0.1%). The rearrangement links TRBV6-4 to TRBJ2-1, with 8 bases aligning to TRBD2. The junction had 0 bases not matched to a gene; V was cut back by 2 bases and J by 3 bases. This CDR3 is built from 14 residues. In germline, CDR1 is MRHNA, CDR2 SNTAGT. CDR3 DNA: TGTGCCAGCAGTGACGGGACTAGCTACAATGAGCAGTTCTTC. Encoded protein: CASSDGTSYNEQFF.

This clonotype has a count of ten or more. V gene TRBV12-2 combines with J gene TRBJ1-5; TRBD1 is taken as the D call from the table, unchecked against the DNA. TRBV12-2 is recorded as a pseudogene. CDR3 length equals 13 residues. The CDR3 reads CASRSDRAQPQHF. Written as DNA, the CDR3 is TGTGCAAGTCGCTCAGACAGGGCTCAGCCCCAGCATTTT.

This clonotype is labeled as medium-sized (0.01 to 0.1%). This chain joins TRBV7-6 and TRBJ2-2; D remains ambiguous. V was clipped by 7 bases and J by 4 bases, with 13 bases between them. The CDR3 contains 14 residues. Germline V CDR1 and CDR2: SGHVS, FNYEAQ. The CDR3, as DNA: TGTGCCAGCACCTCCGGGCCGGGCACCGGGGAGCTGTTTTTT. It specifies CASTSGPGTGELFF.

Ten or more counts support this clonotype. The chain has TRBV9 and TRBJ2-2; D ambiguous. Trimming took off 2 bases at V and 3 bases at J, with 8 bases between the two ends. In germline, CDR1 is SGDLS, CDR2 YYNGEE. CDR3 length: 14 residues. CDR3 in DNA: TGTGCCAGCAGCGTCAAAGTCTACACCGGGGAGCTGTTTTTT. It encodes CASSVKVYTGELFF.

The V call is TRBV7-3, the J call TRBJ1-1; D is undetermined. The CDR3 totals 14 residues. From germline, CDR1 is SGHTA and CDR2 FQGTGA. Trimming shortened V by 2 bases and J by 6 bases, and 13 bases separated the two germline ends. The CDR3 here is CASSLEGRHPEAFF. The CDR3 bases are TGTGCCAGCAGCTTAGAAGGTCGTCACCCTGAAGCTTTCTTT.

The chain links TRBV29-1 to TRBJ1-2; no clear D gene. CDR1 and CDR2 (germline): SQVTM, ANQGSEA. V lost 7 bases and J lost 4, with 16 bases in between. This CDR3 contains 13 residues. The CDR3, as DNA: TGCAGCGCCCCGTCCGATAGTAGCTATGGCTACACCTTC. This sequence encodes CSAPSDSSYGYTF.

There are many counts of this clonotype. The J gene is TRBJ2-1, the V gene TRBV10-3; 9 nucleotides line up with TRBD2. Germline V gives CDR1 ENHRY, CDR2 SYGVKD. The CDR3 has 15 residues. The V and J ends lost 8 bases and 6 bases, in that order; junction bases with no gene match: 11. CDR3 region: CAIQGSGGPVNEQFF. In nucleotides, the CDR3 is TGTGCCATCCAGGGGAGCGGGGGGCCAGTCAATGAGCAGTTCTTC.

The CDR3: CSALTSGGPSTDTQYF. The CDR3 nucleotides are TGCAGTGCTTTGACTAGCGGGGGGCCTAGCACAGATACGCAGTATTTT. The chain joins TRBV20-1 to TRBJ2-3, with 13 bases identical to TRBD2. V shed 5 bases, J shed 0 bases, and the junction held 5 bases outside the gene matches. CDR1 is DFQATT, CDR2 SNEGSKA, per germline (reference sequence). The CDR3 runs to 16 residues.

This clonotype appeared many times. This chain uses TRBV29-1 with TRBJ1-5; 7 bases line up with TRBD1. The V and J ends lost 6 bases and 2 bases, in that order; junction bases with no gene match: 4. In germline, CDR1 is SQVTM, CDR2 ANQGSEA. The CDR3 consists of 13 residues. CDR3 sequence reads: CSVAGGGNQPQHF. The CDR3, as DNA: TGCAGCGTCGCAGGGGGAGGCAATCAGCCCCAGCATTTT.

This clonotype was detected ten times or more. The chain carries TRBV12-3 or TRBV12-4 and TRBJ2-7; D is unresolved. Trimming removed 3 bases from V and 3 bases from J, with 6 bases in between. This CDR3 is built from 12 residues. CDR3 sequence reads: CASSLGNYEQYF. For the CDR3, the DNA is TGTGCCAGCAGTTTGGGAAACTACGAGCAGTACTTC.

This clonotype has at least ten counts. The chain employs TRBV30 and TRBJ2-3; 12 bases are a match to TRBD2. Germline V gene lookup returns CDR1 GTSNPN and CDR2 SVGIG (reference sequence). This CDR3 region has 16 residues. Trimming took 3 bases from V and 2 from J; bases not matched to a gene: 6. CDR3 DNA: TGTGCCTGGAGCCCCGGACTAGCGGGGTTCACAGATACGCAGTATTTT. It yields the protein CAWSPGLAGFTDTQYF.

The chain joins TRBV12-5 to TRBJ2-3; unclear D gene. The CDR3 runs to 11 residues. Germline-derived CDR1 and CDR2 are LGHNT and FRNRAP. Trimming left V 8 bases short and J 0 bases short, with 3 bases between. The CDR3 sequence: CASTSTDTQYF. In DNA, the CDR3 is TGTGCTAGTACCAGCACAGATACGCAGTATTTT.

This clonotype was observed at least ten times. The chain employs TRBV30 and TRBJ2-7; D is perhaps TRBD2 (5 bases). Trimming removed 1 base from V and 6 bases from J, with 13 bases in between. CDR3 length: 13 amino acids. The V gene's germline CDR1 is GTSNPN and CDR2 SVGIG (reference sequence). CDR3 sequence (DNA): TGTGCCTGGAGTGGGTCTAGTGGAGGCGAGCAGTACTTC. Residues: CAWSGSSGGEQYF.

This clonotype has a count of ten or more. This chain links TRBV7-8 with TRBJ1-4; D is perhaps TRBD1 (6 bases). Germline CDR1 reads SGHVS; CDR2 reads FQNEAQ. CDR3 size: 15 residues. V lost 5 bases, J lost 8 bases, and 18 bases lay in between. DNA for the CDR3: TGTGCCAGCAGCCCGCGGACAGCAATCTTCGAAAAACTGTTTTTT. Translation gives CASSPRTAIFEKLFF.

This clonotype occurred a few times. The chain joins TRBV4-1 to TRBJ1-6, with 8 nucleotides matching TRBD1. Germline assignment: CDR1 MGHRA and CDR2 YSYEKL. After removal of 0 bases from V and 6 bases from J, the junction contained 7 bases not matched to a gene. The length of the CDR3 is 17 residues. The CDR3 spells CASSQEADRVVNSPLHF. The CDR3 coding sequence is TGCGCCAGCAGCCAAGAAGCGGACAGGGTGGTTAATTCACCCCTCCACTTT.

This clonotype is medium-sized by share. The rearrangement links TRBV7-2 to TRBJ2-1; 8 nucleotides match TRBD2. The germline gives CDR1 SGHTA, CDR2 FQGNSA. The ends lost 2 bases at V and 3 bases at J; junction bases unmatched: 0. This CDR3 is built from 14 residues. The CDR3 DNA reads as TGTGCCAGCAGCTTACGGGGGGGCTACAATGAGCAGTTCTTC. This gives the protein CASSLRGGYNEQFF.

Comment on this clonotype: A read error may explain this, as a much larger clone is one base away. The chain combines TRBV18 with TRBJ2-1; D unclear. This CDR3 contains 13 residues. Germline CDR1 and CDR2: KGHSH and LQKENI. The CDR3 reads CAGSPGLTNEQFF. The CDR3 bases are TGTGCCGGCTCACCCGGTCTGACCAATGAGCAGTTCTTC.

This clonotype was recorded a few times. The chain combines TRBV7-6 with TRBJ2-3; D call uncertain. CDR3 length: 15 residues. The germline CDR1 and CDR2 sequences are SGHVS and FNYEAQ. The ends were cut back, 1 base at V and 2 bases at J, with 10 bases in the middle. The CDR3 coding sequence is TGTGCCAGCAGCTTAGGCCAACCACTCACAGATACGCAGTATTTT. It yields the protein CASSLGQPLTDTQYF.

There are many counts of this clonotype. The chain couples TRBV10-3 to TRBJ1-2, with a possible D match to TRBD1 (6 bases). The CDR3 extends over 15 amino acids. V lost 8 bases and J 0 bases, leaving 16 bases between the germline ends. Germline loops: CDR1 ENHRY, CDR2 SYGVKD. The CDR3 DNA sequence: TGTGCCATCCGCAGGACAGCGGACTCTAACTATGGCTACACCTTC. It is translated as CAIRRTADSNYGYTF.

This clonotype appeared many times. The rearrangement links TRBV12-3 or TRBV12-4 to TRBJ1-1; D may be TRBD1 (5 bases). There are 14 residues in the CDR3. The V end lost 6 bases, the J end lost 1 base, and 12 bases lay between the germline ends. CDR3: CASSRGLGNTEAFF. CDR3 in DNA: TGTGCCAGCAGCCGGGGCCTGGGGAACACTGAAGCTTTCTTT.

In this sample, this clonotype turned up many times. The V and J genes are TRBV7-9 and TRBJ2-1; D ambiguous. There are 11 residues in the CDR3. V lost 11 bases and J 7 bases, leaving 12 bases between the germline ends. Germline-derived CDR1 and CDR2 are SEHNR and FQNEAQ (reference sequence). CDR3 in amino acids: CAGLIGNEQFF. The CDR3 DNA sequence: TGTGCCGGCCTAATAGGGAATGAGCAGTTCTTC.

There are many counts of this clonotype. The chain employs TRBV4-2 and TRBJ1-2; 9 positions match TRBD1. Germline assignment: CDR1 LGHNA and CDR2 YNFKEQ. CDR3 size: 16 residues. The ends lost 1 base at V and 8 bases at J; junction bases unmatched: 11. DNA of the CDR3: TGTGCCAGCAGCCAAGTGACAGGGGGAAGTAGTCTCGGCTACACCTTC. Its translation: CASSQVTGGSSLGYTF.

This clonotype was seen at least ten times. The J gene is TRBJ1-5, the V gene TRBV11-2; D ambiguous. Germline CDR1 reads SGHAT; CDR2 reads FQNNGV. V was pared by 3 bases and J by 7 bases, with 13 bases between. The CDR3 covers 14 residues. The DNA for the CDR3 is TGTGCCAGCAGCTTCGGAGGTGAGGTACAGCCCCAGCATTTT. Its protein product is CASSFGGEVQPQHF.

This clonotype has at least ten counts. CDR3 region: CASSEYLDWGSGEAFF. In nucleotides, the CDR3 is TGTGCCAGCAGTGAATATTTGGATTGGGGTTCAGGGGAAGCTTTCTTT. The chain is built from TRBV25-1 and TRBJ1-1, with a tentative D call TRBD1 (5 bases). This CDR3 contains 16 residues. The germline V and J ends were trimmed by 0 bases and 8 bases, with 19 bases remaining between them. Germline lookup yields CDR1 MGHDK and CDR2 SYGVNS.

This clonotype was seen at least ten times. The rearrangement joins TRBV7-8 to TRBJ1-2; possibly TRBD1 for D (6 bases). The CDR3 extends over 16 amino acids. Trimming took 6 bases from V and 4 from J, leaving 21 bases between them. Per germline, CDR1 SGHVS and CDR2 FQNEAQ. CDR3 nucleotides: TGTGCCAGCAGTGGGACACGGGGGCAATCCATCTATGGCTACACCTTC. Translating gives CASSGTRGQSIYGYTF.

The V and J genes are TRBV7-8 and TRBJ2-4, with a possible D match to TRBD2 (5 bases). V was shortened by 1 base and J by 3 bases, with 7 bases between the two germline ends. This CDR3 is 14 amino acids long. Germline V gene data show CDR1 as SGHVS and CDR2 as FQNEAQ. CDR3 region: CASSLGGIKNIQYF. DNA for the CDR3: TGTGCCAGCAGCTTAGGAGGGATCAAAAACATTCAGTACTTC.

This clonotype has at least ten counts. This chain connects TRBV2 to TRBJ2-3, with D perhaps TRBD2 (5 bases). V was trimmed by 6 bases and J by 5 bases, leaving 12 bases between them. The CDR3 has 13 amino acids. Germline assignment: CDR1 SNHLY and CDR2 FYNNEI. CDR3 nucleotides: TGTGCCAGCAGCGCGTTTCGGGGAGATACGCAGTATTTT. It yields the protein CASSAFRGDTQYF.

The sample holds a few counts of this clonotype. CDR3 residues: CAISGYREGNEQYF. In nucleotides, the CDR3 is TGTGCCATCAGTGGGTACAGGGAAGGCAACGAGCAGTACTTC. This chain connects TRBV10-3 to TRBJ2-7; tentatively, D is TRBD1 (6 bases). Per the germline V gene, CDR1 is ENHRY and CDR2 is SYGVKD. The CDR3 loop spans 14 amino acids. The germline V and J ends were trimmed by 4 bases and 5 bases, with 15 bases remaining between them.

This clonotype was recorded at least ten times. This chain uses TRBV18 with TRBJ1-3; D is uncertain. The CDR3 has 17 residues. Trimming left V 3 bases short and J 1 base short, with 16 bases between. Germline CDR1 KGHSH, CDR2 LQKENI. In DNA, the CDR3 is TGTGCCAGCTCACCCTTCGGCCTAGCGGAATCTGGAAACACCATATATTTT. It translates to CASSPFGLAESGNTIYF.

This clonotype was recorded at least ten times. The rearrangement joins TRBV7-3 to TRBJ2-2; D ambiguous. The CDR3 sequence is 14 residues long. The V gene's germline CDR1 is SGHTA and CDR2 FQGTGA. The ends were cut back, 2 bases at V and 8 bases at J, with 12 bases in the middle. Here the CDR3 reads CASSLLFSKGELFF. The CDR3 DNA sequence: TGTGCCAGCAGCTTACTTTTCAGCAAAGGGGAGCTGTTTTTT.